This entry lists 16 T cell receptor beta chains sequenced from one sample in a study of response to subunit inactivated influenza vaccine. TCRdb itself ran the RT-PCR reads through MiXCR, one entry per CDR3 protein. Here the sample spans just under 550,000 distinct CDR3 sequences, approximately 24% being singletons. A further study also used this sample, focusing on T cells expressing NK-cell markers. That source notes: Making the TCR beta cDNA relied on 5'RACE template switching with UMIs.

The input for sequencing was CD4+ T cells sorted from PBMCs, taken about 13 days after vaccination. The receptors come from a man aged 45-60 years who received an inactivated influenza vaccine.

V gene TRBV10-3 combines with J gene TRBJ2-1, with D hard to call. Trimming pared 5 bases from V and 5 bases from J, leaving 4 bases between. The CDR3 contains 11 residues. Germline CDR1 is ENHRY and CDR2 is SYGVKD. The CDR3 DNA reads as TGTGCCATCAGTAAACACAATGAGCAGTTCTTC. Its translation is CAISKHNEQFF.

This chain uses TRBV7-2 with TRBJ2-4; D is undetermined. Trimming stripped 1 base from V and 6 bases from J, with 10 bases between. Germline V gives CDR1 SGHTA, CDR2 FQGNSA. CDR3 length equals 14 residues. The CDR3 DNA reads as TGTGCCAGCAGCTTAGTTCCCGGTACAAACATTCAGTACTTC. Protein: CASSLVPGTNIQYF.

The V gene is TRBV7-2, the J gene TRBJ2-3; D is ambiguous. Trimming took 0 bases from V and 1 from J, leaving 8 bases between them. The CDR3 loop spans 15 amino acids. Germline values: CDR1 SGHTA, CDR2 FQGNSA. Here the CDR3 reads CASSLATPGTDTQYF. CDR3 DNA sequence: TGTGCCAGCAGCTTAGCTACCCCCGGCACAGATACGCAGTATTTT.

CDR3 sequence reads: CASTLSASGGQETQYF. CDR3 nucleotide sequence: TGCGCCAGCACCCTGAGCGCTAGCGGGGGCCAAGAGACCCAGTACTTC. The V and J genes are TRBV5-1 and TRBJ2-5, with 10 bases fitting TRBD2. V lost 6 bases, J lost 1 base, and 9 bases stayed unmatched. Germline CDR1 reads SGHRS; CDR2 reads YFSETQ. The CDR3 runs to 16 residues.

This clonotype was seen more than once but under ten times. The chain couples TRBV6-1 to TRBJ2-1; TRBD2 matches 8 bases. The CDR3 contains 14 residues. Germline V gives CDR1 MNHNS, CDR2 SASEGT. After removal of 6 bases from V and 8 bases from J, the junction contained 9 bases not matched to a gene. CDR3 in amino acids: CASRPGLGSHEQFF. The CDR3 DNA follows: TGTGCCAGCAGACCGGGACTAGGCAGCCATGAGCAGTTCTTC.

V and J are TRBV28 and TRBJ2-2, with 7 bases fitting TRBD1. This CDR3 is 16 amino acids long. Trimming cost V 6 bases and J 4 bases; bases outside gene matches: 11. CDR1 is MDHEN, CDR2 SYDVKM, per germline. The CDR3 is CASRSGQETSTGELFF. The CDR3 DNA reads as TGTGCCAGCAGAAGCGGACAGGAGACCTCCACCGGGGAGCTGTTTTTT.

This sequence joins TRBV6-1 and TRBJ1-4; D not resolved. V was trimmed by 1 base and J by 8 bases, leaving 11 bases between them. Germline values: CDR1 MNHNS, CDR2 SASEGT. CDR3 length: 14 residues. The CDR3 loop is CASSEGLHGEKLFF. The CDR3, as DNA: TGTGCCAGCAGTGAAGGGTTGCACGGAGAAAAACTGTTTTTT.

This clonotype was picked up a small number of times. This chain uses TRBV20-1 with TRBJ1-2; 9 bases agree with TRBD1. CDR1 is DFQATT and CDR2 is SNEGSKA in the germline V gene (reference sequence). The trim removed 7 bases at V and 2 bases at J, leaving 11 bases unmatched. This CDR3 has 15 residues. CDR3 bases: TGCAGTGTTCCGGGACAGGGCTACTCCAACTATGGCTACACCTTC. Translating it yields CSVPGQGYSNYGYTF.

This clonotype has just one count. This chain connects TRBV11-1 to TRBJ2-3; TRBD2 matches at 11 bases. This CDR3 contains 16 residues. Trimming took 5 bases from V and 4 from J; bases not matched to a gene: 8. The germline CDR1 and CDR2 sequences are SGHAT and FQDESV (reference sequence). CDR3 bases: TGTGCCAGCAGCCCCCGACTAGCGGGACTCTCAGATACGCAGTATTTT. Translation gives CASSPRLAGLSDTQYF. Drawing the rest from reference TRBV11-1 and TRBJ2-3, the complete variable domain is EAEVAQSPRYKITEKSQAVAFWCDPISGHATLYWYRQILGQGPELLVQFQDESVVDDSQLPKDRFSAERLKGVDSTLKIQPAELGDSAMYLCASSPRLAGLSDTQYFGPGTRLTVL.

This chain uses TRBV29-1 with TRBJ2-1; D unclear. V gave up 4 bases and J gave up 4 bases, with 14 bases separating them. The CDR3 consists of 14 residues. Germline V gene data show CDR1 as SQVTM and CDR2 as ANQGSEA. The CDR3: CSVGPRVSYNEQFF. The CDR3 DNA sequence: TGCAGCGTTGGACCTAGGGTTAGTTACAATGAGCAGTTCTTC.

The CDR3 nucleotides are TGTGCCAGCAGTTACTCTAGCGGCCTCTCCTACGAGCAGTACTTC. Protein product: CASSYSSGLSYEQYF. The J gene is TRBJ2-7, the V gene TRBV6-5, with D possibly being TRBD2 (6 bases). The germline CDR1 and CDR2 sequences are MNHEY and SVGAGI. The CDR3 spans 15 residues. V gave up 0 bases and J gave up 0 bases, with 9 bases separating them.

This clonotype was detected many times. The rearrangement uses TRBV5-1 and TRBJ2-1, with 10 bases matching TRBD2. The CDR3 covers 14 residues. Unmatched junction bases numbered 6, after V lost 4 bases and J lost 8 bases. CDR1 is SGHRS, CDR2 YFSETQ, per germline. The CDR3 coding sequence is TGCGCCAGCAGCCAGTCCGGGACTAGCGATGAGCAGTTCTTC. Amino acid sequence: CASSQSGTSDEQFF.

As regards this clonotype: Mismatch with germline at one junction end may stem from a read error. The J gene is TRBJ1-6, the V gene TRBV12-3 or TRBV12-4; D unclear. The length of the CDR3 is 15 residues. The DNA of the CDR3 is TGTGCCAGCAGTTTGTCGGGGTCCTCTAATTCACCCCTCCACTTT. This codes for CASSLSGSSNSPLHF.

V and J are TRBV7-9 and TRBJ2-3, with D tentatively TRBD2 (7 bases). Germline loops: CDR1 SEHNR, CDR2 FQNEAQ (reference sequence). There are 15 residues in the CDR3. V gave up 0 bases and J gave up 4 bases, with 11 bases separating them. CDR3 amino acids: CASSLAAGGPDTQYF. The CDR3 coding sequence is TGTGCCAGCAGCTTAGCGGCCGGGGGGCCAGATACGCAGTATTTT.

CDR3 residues: CASSQYTGAQGSYNEQFF. In DNA form, the CDR3 reads TGTGCCAGCAGCCAATACACCGGGGCGCAGGGTTCCTACAATGAGCAGTTCTTC. The chain is built from TRBV14 and TRBJ2-1; D may be TRBD1 or TRBD2 (5 bases each). Germline loops: CDR1 SGHDN, CDR2 FVKESK. CDR3 length: 18 residues. The V gene lost 2 bases and the J gene lost 1 base, with 18 bases spanning the gap. Combining the CDR3 with reference TRBV14 and TRBJ2-1 gives the whole variable domain EAGVTQFPSHSVIEKGQTVTLRCDPISGHDNLYWYRRVMGKEIKFLLHFVKESKQDESGMPNNRFLAERTGGTYSTLKVQPAELEDSGVYFCASSQYTGAQGSYNEQFFGPGTRLTVL.

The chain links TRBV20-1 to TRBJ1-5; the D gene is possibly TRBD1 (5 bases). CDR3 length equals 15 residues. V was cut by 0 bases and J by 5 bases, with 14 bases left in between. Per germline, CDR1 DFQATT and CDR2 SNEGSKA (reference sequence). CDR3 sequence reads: CSARDAGRIDQPQHF. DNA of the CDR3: TGCAGTGCTAGAGATGCGGGGCGGATTGATCAGCCCCAGCATTTT.